This TCR beta chain was captured by sequencing in a study of blood T cells in healthy people across ages. Study-level results: TCR beta diversity was tightly associated with the proportion of naive T cells.

Of note for this clonotype: No antigen is known for it.

Isolation of PBMCs gave at least 6 million cells per sample. Samples each had at least 5.5 micrograms of total RNA extracted. A sample-barcoded 5' primer and a J-beta primer mix were used in a second PCR of roughly 7 to 12 cycles. TCRdb re-called the 5' RACE reads through MiXCR, storing one row per CDR3 protein. The sample lists about 1,800,000 distinct CDR3 sequences; 25% to 30% were seen once. The receptor was isolated from a woman aged 30 to 39 in good health. Sequences were obtained from blood.

The CDR3 region is CASVGDTSGAYEQYF. DNA for the CDR3: TGTGCCAGCGTTGGGGATACTAGCGGGGCCTACGAGCAGTACTTC. The V call is TRBV28, the J call TRBJ2-7, with 10 bases aligning to TRBD2. The V gene's germline CDR1 is MDHEN and CDR2 SYDVKM. V lost 8 bases to trimming and J lost 2 bases; unmatched junction nucleotides: 9. This CDR3 region has 15 residues.